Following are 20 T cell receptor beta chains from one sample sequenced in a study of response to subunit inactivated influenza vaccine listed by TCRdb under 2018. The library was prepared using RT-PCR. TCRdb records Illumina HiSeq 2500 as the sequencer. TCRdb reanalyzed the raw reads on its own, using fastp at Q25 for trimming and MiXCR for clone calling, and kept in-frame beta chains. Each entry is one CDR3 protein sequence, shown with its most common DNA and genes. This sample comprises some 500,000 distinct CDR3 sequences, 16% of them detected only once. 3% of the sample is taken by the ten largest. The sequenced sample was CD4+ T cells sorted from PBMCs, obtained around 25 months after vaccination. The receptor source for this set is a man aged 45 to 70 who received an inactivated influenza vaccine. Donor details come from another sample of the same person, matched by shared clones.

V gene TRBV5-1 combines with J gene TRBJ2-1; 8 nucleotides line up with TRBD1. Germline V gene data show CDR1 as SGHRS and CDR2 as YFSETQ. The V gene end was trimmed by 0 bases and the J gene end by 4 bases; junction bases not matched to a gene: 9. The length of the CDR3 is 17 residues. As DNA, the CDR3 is TGCGCCAGCAGCTTGGCCTTGCAGGACAGGGTATACAATGAGCAGTTCTTC. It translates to CASSLALQDRVYNEQFF. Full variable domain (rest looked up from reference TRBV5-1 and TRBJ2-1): KAGVTQTPRYLIKTRGQQVTLSCSPISGHRSVSWYQQTPGQGLQFLFEYFSETQRNKGNFPGRFSGRQFSNSRSEMNVSTLELGDSALYLCASSLALQDRVYNEQFFGPGTRLTVL.

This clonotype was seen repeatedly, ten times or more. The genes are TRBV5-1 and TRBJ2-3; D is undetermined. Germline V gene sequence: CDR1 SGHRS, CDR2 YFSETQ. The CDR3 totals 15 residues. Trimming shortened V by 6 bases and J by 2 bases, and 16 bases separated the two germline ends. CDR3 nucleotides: TGCGCCAGCATTCCCTCCGGCAGCCTCACAGATACGCAGTATTTT. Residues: CASIPSGSLTDTQYF.

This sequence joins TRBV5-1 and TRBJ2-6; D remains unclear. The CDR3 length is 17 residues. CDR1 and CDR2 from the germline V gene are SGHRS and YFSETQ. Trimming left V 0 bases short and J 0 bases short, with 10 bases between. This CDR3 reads CASSLDVRSSGANVLTF. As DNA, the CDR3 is TGCGCCAGCAGCTTGGATGTCAGGTCCTCTGGGGCCAACGTCCTGACTTTC.

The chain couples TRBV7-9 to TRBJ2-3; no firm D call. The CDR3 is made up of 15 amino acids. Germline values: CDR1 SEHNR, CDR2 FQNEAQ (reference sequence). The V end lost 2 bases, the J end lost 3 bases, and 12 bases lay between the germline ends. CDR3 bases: TGTGCCAGCAGCTTACAGGCTCAACGGACAGATACGCAGTATTTT. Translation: CASSLQAQRTDTQYF.

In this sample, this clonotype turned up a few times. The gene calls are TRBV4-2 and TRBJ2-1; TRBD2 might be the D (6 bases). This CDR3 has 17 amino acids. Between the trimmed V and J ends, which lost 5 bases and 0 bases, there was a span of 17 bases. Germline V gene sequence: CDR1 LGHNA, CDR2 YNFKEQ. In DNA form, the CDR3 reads TGTGCCAGCAGCTATAGTAGCGGCCCGAGCTCCTACAATGAGCAGTTCTTC. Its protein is CASSYSSGPSSYNEQFF.

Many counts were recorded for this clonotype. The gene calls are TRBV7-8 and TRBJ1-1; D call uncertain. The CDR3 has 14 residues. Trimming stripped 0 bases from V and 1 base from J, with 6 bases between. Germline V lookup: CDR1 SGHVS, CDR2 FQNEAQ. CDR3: CASSLAYRNTEAFF. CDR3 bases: TGTGCCAGCAGCTTAGCCTACAGGAACACTGAAGCTTTCTTT.

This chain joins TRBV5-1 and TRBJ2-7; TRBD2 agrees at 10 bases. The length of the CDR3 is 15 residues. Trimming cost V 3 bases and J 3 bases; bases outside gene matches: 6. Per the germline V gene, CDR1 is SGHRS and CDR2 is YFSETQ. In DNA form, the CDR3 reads TGCGCCAGCAGCTCAAACGGACTAGCGGACTACGAGCAGTACTTC. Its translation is CASSSNGLADYEQYF.

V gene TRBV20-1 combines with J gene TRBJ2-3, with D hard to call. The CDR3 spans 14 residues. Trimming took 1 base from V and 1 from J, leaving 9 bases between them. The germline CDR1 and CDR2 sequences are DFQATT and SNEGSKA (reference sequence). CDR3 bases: TGCAGTGCTAGAGGGCCCAGCCGCACAGATACGCAGTATTTT. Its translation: CSARGPSRTDTQYF.

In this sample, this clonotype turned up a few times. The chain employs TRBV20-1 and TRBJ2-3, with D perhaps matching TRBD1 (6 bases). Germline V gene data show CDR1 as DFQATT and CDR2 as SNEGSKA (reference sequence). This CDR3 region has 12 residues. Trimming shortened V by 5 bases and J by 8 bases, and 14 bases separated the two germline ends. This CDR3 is CSALGASSTQYF. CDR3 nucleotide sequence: TGCAGTGCTCTGGGGGCGAGCAGTACGCAGTATTTT.

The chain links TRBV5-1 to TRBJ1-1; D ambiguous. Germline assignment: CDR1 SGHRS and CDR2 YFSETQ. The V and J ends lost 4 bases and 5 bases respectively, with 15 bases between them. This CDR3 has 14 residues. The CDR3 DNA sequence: TGCGCCAGCAGCCGGAGGGCGGATTCGACTGAAGCTTTCTTT. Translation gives CASSRRADSTEAFF.

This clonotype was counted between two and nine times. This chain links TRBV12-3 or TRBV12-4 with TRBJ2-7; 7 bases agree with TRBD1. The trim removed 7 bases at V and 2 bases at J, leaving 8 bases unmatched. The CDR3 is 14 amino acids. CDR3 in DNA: TGTGCCAGCAAGGGTACAGGGGAGACCTACGAGCAGTACTTC. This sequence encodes CASKGTGETYEQYF.

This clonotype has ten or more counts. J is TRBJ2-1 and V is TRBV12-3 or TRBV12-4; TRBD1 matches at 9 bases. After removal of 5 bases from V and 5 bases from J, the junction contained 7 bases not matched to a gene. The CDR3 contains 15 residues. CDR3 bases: TGTGCCAGCAGTCCTCGACAGGGGGGGAACAATGAGCAGTTCTTC. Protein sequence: CASSPRQGGNNEQFF.

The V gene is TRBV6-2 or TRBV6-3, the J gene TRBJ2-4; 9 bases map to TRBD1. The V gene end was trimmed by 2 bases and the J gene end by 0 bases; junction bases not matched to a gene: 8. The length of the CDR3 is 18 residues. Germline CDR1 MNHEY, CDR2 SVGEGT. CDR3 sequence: CASSYGTGSSLAKNIQYF. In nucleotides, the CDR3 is TGTGCCAGCAGTTACGGGACAGGGTCCTCTTTAGCCAAAAACATTCAGTACTTC.

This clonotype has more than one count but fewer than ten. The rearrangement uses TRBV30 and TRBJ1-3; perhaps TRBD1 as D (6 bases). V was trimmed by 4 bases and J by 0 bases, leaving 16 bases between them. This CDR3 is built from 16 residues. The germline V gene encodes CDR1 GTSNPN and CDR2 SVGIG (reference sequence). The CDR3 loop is CAWTNTGQFSGNTIYF. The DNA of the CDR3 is TGTGCCTGGACCAACACCGGACAGTTCTCTGGAAACACCATATATTTT. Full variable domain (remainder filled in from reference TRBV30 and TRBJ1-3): SQTIHQWPATLVQPVGSPLSLECTVEGTSNPNLYWYRQAAGRGLQLLFYSVGIGQISSEVPQNLSASRPQDRQFILSSKKLLLSDSGFYLCAWTNTGQFSGNTIYFGEGSWLTVV.

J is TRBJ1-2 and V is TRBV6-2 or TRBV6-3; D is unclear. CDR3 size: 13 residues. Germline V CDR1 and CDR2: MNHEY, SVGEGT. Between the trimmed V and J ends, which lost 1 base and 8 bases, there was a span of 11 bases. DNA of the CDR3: TGTGCCAGCAGTTACTACTTTCGAGAGGGCTACACCTTC. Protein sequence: CASSYYFREGYTF.

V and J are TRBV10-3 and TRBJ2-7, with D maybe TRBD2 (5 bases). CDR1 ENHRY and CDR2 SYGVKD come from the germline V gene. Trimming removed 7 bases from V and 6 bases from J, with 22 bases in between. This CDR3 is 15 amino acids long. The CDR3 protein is CAITLNDGLASEQYF. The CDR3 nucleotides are TGTGCCATCACCCTAAATGACGGCCTAGCATCCGAGCAGTACTTC.

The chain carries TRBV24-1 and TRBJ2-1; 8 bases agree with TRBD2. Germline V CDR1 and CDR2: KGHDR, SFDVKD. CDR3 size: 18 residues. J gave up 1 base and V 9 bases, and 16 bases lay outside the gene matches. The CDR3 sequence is CATSSVAGTSKSYNEQFF. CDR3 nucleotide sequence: TGTGCCACCTCCTCAGTCGCCGGGACTAGTAAGTCCTACAATGAGCAGTTCTTC.

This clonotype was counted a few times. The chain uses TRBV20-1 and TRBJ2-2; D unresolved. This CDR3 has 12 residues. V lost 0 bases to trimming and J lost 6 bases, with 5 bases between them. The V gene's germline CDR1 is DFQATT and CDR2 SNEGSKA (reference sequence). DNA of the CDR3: TGCAGTGCTAGAGAGGGGTCCGGGGAGCTGTTTTTT. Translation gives CSAREGSGELFF.

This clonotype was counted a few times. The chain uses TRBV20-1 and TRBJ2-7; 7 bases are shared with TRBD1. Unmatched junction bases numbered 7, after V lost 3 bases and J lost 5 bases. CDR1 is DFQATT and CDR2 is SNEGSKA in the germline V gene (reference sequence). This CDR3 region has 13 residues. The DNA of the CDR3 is TGCAGTGCTAGGAAAAGGCAGGGGGACGAGCAGTACTTC. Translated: CSARKRQGDEQYF.

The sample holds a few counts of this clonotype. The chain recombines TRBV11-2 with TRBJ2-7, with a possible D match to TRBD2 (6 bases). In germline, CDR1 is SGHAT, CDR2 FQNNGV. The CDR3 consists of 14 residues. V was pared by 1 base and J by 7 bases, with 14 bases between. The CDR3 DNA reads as TGTGCCAGCAGCTTAGTCCCACTAGCTGGGGAGCAGTACTTC. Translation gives CASSLVPLAGEQYF.